Listed below are T cell receptor beta chains from one sample, sequenced in a study of OX40 agonist ivuxolimab in advanced cancers. Here immunoSEQ multiplex PCR was the method, and the copy in TCRdb shows in-frame clones only, minus some. The sample shows 50,000 to 70,000 clones, roughly 85% of them seen only once. Here the sequenced sample was CD4+ or CD8+ T cells sorted from blood, taken in a trial of the OX40 agonist ivuxolimab. The receptors shown here come from an adult with an advanced solid tumor such as melanoma, head and neck, liver or kidney cancer. CDR3s include the opening cysteine and the closing phenylalanine or tryptophan.

v_call	j_call	cdr3_aa
TRBV2	TRBJ2-1	CASRLYNEQFF
TRBV4-1	TRBJ2-5	CASSQESDLQETQYF
TRBV29-1	TRBJ1-2	CSVGGTGGDYGYTF
TRBV28	TRBJ2-7	CASSPPQGAGVYEQYF
TRBV5-1	TRBJ1-5	CASSPGGGSNQPQHF
TRBV2	TRBJ1-2	CASSEVPPGQANGYTF
TRBV2	TRBJ2-1	CASSDPGGPSNEQFF
TRBV5-1	TRBJ2-1	CASSFQRRAEYNEQFF
TRBV7-2	TRBJ2-1	CASSLGQGLNEQFF
TRBV11-2	TRBJ2-7	CASSLGLSGPYEQYF
TRBV28	TRBJ2-5	CASSLGAPGWGQETQYF
TRBV5-1	TRBJ2-5	CASSQNQAGVETQYF
TRBV28	TRBJ2-1	CASTRRRGEQFF
TRBV5-6	TRBJ2-3	CASSARTGGTDTQYF
TRBV7-8	TRBJ1-4	CASSLEAGPSEKLFF
TRBV4-1	TRBJ1-2	CASSREGRDRDGYTF
TRBV7-8	TRBJ2-3	CASSLSGHISTDTQYF
TRBV30	TRBJ2-1	CAWSVRGLGQFF
TRBV28	TRBJ1-6	CASSLIGSPLHF
TRBV7-3	TRBJ2-3	CASSLTNTDTQYF
TRBV5-6	TRBJ2-1	CASSLSGGQFF
TRBV5-5	TRBJ2-7	CASSFFLPYEQYF
TRBV5-1	TRBJ2-3	CASSLGQGLTDTQYF